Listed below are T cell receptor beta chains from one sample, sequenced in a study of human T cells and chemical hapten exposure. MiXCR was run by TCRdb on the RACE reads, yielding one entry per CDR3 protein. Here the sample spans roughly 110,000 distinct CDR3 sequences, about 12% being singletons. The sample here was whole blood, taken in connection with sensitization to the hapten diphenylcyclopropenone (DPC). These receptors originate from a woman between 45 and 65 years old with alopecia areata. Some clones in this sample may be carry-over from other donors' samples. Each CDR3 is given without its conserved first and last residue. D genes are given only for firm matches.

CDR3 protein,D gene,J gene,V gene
ASSNVGGLAGKYTGELF,.,TRBJ2-2,TRBV21-1
ASSPRTSGARHEQY,TRBD2,TRBJ2-7,TRBV11-2
ASSSQYGNQPQH,.,TRBJ1-5,TRBV28
ASSAARTDTQY,.,TRBJ2-3,TRBV18
ASIPGGTHHEQY,.,TRBJ2-7,TRBV25-1
ASHRRGGHTEAF,TRBD1,TRBJ1-1,TRBV12-3/TRBV12-4
SATPAGLAGYNEQF,TRBD2,TRBJ2-1,TRBV20-1
ASRWVGEAF,.,TRBJ1-1,TRBV6-2/TRBV6-3
ASKEGTPSSYNSPLH,.,TRBJ1-6,TRBV6-5
ASSKRPYGYT,.,TRBJ1-2,TRBV19
ASSLEVRPLTDTQY,.,TRBJ2-3,TRBV7-9
ASSSLGREGY,TRBD2,TRBJ2-7,TRBV28
ASSQETGGTDTQY,TRBD1,TRBJ2-3,TRBV4-1
ASSQGTFEKLF,.,TRBJ1-4,TRBV14
ASSPRDRQNNEQF,TRBD1,TRBJ2-1,TRBV7-9
ASSRNTGAAHNSPLH,TRBD1,TRBJ1-6,TRBV14
SVEDPPTLGYT,.,TRBJ1-2,TRBV29-1
ASSPDSLNEQF,.,TRBJ2-1,TRBV28
ASSTIRDSSGEQF,.,TRBJ2-1,TRBV7-9
ASTLHEGAAGRTGELF,.,TRBJ2-2,TRBV7-8
ASSPRYREDTEAF,.,TRBJ1-1,TRBV5-1
ASSQSTGTTDTQY,TRBD1,TRBJ2-3,TRBV4-1
ASRDRGWNIQY,TRBD1,TRBJ2-4,TRBV12-3/TRBV12-4
ASSFRHTGPHEQY,.,TRBJ2-7,TRBV7-2
ASSYSRTSGGGDTQY,TRBD2,TRBJ2-3,TRBV6-5
ASSPTGFNQPQH,.,TRBJ1-5,TRBV18
ASSLDLRRAEAF,.,TRBJ1-1,TRBV7-2
ASSQVMFGELF,.,TRBJ2-2,TRBV3-1
ASSLEGTGILSYEQY,TRBD1,TRBJ2-7,TRBV7-2
ASSYSTGGDNEQF,TRBD2,TRBJ2-1,TRBV6-5
ASSLAPPKEY,.,TRBJ2-3,TRBV12-3/TRBV12-4
ASRGTAIYGYT,TRBD1,TRBJ1-2,TRBV5-5
ASSLVTGGTEAF,TRBD1,TRBJ1-1,TRBV5-1
SVAWGTGTNEKLF,TRBD1,TRBJ1-4,TRBV29-1
ASSKRDREYGYT,.,TRBJ1-2,TRBV21-1
ASSYAGAGEAF,.,TRBJ1-1,TRBV11-2
ATSVNGPENSPLH,.,TRBJ1-6,TRBV15
ASSLSPSGGQGGSYEQY,.,TRBJ2-7,TRBV27
ASSTGGTRSYNEQF,TRBD2,TRBJ2-1,TRBV28
ASSSQTGIHEQF,.,TRBJ2-1,TRBV11-2
ASSHVGTGDEKLF,TRBD1,TRBJ1-4,TRBV4-1
SVVPGQSQETQY,.,TRBJ2-5,TRBV29-1
ASSESATKQY,.,TRBJ2-7,TRBV25-1
ASSLGSVSTDTQY,.,TRBJ2-3,TRBV12-3/TRBV12-4
ASSLGTPRSGANVLT,.,TRBJ2-6,TRBV7-7
ASSFLRRTYGYT,.,TRBJ1-2,TRBV28
ASSFFNYEQY,.,TRBJ2-7,TRBV28
ASSLGFNNEKLF,.,TRBJ1-4,TRBV7-9
ASSFENIQY,.,TRBJ2-4,TRBV11-2
ASSPSTGYTGELF,TRBD1,TRBJ2-2,TRBV7-9
ASSPQDADTQY,.,TRBJ2-3,TRBV18
ASSILTAGANVLT,.,TRBJ2-6,TRBV12-3/TRBV12-4
ASRSPGQGLQKLF,TRBD1,TRBJ1-4,TRBV7-8
ASSPGQYSTEAF,.,TRBJ1-1,TRBV11-2
ASRIDRSKGYT,.,TRBJ1-2,TRBV28
ASSFAGANVLT,.,TRBJ2-6,TRBV7-2
ASSWGGPQH,.,TRBJ1-5,TRBV6-2/TRBV6-3
ASSRRQGYEKLF,TRBD1,TRBJ1-4,TRBV7-9
ASSPGLAAAKNIQY,.,TRBJ2-4,TRBV28